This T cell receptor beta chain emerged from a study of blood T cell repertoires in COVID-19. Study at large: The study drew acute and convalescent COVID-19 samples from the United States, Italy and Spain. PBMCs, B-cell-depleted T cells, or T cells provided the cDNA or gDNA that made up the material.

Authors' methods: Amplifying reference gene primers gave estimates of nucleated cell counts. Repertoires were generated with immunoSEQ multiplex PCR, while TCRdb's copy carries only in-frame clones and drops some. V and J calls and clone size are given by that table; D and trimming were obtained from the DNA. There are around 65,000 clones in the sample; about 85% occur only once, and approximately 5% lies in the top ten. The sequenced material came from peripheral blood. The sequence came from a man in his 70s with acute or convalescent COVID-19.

CDR3 nucleotides: TGTGCCAGCAGCCAAGACCCCGGGGGTGGTTCACCCCTCCACTTT. Translated, it gives CASSQDPGGGSPLHF. This chain links TRBV4-2 with TRBJ1-6; D perhaps matches TRBD1 (5 bases). Deletions cut 0 bases from V and 9 bases from J, with 12 bases between. The CDR3 runs 15 residues. Germline lookup yields CDR1 LGHNA and CDR2 YNFKEQ.